The clone carrying this T cell receptor beta chain appeared many times. Its antigen remains unknown. Compared with germline, one end of the junction differs, possibly owing to a read error. This entry belongs to a study of T cells in Graves' hyperthyroidism and ophthalmopathy. The length of the CDR3 is 11 residues. The germline V gene has CDR1 SQVTM and CDR2 ANQGSEA. Study-level findings and limits: Most clonotypes that expanded in the thyroid above 0.001 also showed up in blood. A model built on 13 V-J features separated ophthalmopathy from stable hyperthyroidism.

The CDR3 regions of TCR beta were amplified from RNA transcripts. The HTBI primer set drove a first-round RT-PCR of the TCR CDR3. A single record per CDR3 protein comes from TCRdb applying MiXCR to the multiplex PCR reads. This table has hundreds of thousands of distinct CDR3 sequences, about 15% appearing once. The sequence was obtained from a woman aged 40 to 55 with Graves' ophthalmopathy. Specimen: blood. This rearrangement joins TRBV29-1 to TRBJ2-7; D unclear. CDR3 coding DNA: TGCAGCGTTGAAGGCTCCAACGAGCAGTACTTC. It translates to CSVEGSNEQYF.